This T cell receptor beta chain emerged from a study of blood T cell repertoires in COVID-19. Background on the study: COVID-19 samples, acute and convalescent, were from the United States, Italy and Spain. PBMCs, B-cell-depleted T cells, or T cells provided the cDNA or gDNA that made up the material.

This CDR3 has 13 amino acids. Germline values: CDR1 SGHNT, CDR2 YENEEA. Trimming stripped 6 bases from V and 5 bases from J, with 14 bases between. In the original analysis: Nucleated cell counts were estimated from reference gene primer amplification. The method was immunoSEQ multiplex PCR; TCRdb's version includes in-frame clones alone and lacks a portion of them. The D gene and trimming were derived from the DNA, and the V and J assignments and clone size from that table. The sample lists about 49,000 clones; 70% to 90% were seen once. The receptor was isolated from a middle-aged man with active COVID-19. The sequenced sample consisted of peripheral blood. V is TRBV11-3 and J is TRBJ2-7; TRBD1 might be the D (6 bases). Written as DNA, the CDR3 is TGTGCCAGCAGATCGTCAGGGGCTGACGAGCAGTACTTC. The encoded protein is CASRSSGADEQYF.